The 11 T cell receptor beta chains reported below all come from one sample, sequenced in a study of spatial heterogeneity in lung cancer. TCRdb independently ran MiXCR on the 5' RACE reads; one entry per CDR3 protein. Of 20,000 to 25,000 distinct CDR3 sequences in the sample, less than 20% are singletons; the top ten hold 30% to 40%. Time point of the sample: sample taken at primary tumor resection. Broader study findings: Tumors with more nonsynonymous mutations had more expanded intratumoral alpha and beta TCRs.

No antigens are known for them. This specimen was lung tumor tissue, taken at surgery. These receptors originate from a female donor with early-stage non-small cell lung cancer.

This clonotype ranks as medium-sized. The chain employs TRBV28 and TRBJ2-2; perhaps TRBD2 as D (7 bases). The germline V gene has CDR1 MDHEN and CDR2 SYDVKM. V was clipped by 5 bases and J by 1 base, with 11 bases between them. This CDR3 is built from 15 residues. The CDR3 DNA sequence: TGTGCCAGCAGTGCGGGGGCCAAGAACACCGGGGAGCTGTTTTTT. This translates into CASSAGAKNTGELFF.

This clonotype came up many times. The chain links TRBV6-4 to TRBJ2-2; D gene ambiguous. The CDR3 is 14 residues long. V lost 7 bases to trimming and J lost 6 bases, with 15 bases between them. Germline V CDR1 and CDR2: MRHNA, SNTAGT. The CDR3 here is CASIVARAPGELFF. DNA of the CDR3: TGTGCCAGCATCGTAGCCCGGGCCCCCGGGGAGCTGTTTTTT.

This clonotype was observed at least ten times. The J gene is TRBJ2-1, the V gene TRBV9; tentative D call: TRBD2 (5 bases). Germline V gene data show CDR1 as SGDLS and CDR2 as YYNGEE. The CDR3 extends over 14 amino acids. V lost 3 bases to trimming and J lost 12 bases, with 19 bases between them. In DNA, the CDR3 is TGTGCCAGCAGCGGACTGGGGAGTACAATGAGGCAGTTCTTC. It is translated as CASSGLGSTMRQFF.

This clonotype was counted at least ten times. V is TRBV28 and J is TRBJ2-3; no clear D. V lost 5 bases, J lost 1 base, and 10 bases lay in between. Germline V gene sequence: CDR1 MDHEN, CDR2 SYDVKM. The CDR3 sequence is 14 residues long. The CDR3 loop reads CASSTTLGTDTQYF. The CDR3, as DNA: TGTGCCAGCAGTACTACCCTAGGCACAGATACGCAGTATTTT.

This chain connects TRBV6-5 to TRBJ2-7; the D gene is possibly TRBD2 (6 bases). Trimming removed 6 bases from V and 0 bases from J, with 12 bases in between. The length of the CDR3 is 14 residues. Per germline, CDR1 MNHEY and CDR2 SVGAGI. The CDR3 bases are TGTGCCAGCAGCTCGGAGGGGTTCTCCTACGAGCAGTACTTC. Its translation: CASSSEGFSYEQYF.

This clonotype occurred a few times. J is TRBJ1-6 and V is TRBV10-3; D is undetermined. V was cut by 8 bases and J by 10 bases, with 15 bases left in between. This CDR3 has 13 amino acids. Germline lookup yields CDR1 ENHRY and CDR2 SYGVKD. The CDR3 sequence is CAIRGNLASPLHF. CDR3 DNA: TGTGCCATCCGCGGGAATCTAGCCTCACCCCTCCACTTT.

This clonotype was counted at least ten times. One end of the junction does not line up with germline, which may come from a read error. This chain links TRBV18 with TRBJ2-3; tentatively, D is TRBD1 (6 bases). Per the germline V gene, CDR1 is KGHSH and CDR2 is LQKENI. The CDR3 runs to 18 residues. The CDR3 protein is CATSARDKRTSSTDTQYF. The CDR3 nucleotides read TGTGCCACCTCAGCCCGGGACAAGCGGACCTCGAGCACAGATACGCAGTATTTT.

The V call is TRBV5-1, the J call TRBJ2-2; 8 bases line up with TRBD1. This CDR3 contains 16 residues. The germline V gene encodes CDR1 SGHRS and CDR2 YFSETQ. Trimming removed 5 bases from V and 5 bases from J; junction bases left unmatched: 11. The CDR3 coding sequence is TGCGCCAGCAGTATCGCGACAGGGGTAATAACCGGGGAGCTGTTTTTT. Amino acid sequence: CASSIATGVITGELFF.

Only a few counts were recorded for this clonotype. The chain carries TRBV20-1 and TRBJ2-7, with TRBD2 matching over 7 bases. Germline lookup yields CDR1 DFQATT and CDR2 SNEGSKA (reference sequence). There are 13 residues in the CDR3. V shed 3 bases, J shed 5 bases, and the junction held 7 bases outside the gene matches. Written as DNA, the CDR3 is TGCAGTGCTAGGGCGGGAGTTCGGGACGAGCAGTACTTC. It yields the protein CSARAGVRDEQYF.

The J gene is TRBJ2-5, the V gene TRBV7-3, with D maybe TRBD2 (6 bases). The CDR3 loop spans 15 amino acids. Germline CDR1 SGHTA, CDR2 FQGTGA. Trimming pared 3 bases from V and 1 base from J, leaving 12 bases between. The CDR3 DNA reads TGTGCCAGCAGCTTGAATTCCGGGAGCCAAGAGACCCAGTACTTC. Its translation: CASSLNSGSQETQYF.

The rearrangement joins TRBV2 to TRBJ2-1; D perhaps matches TRBD2 (6 bases). This CDR3 spans 18 amino acids. CDR1 is SNHLY and CDR2 is FYNNEI in the germline V gene. The V gene lost 1 base and the J gene lost 8 bases, with 24 bases spanning the gap. The CDR3 nucleotides read TGTGCCAGCAGTGAAGAAGGCTTCGTTCGGGAGTACGGGGATGAGCAGTTCTTC. It encodes CASSEEGFVREYGDEQFF.